Each of the 3 T cell receptor beta chains below was sequenced from the same sample in a study of T cells in Graves' hyperthyroidism and ophthalmopathy. Using RNA transcripts as the source, TCR beta CDR3 regions were amplified. The HTBI primer set drove a first-round RT-PCR of the TCR CDR3. TCRdb re-called the multiplex PCR reads with MiXCR, one entry per CDR3 protein. Among about 570,000 distinct CDR3 sequences, roughly 15% were seen once, and the ten largest hold approximately 14%. Sequencing input: blood. The receptors stem from a woman aged 40 to 55 with Graves' hyperthyroidism.

This clonotype was counted between two and nine times. The chain is built from TRBV5-1 and TRBJ2-7, with D maybe TRBD1 (5 bases). Germline loops: CDR1 SGHRS, CDR2 YFSETQ. V gave up 0 bases and J gave up 3 bases, with 13 bases separating them. The CDR3 extends over 15 amino acids. The DNA for the CDR3 is TGCGCCAGCAGCTTGGCCTATGAGACAGTCTACGAGCAGTACTTC. It is translated as CASSLAYETVYEQYF.

This clonotype was seen ten or more times. This chain joins TRBV20-1 and TRBJ2-7; D possibly uses TRBD1 or TRBD2 (5 bases each). This CDR3 region has 13 residues. CDR1 is DFQATT, CDR2 SNEGSKA, per germline (reference sequence). V was pared by 6 bases and J by 4 bases, with 16 bases between. This chain's CDR3 is CSAPTGPSYEQYF. Here the CDR3 DNA reads TGCAGTGCCCCCACGGGACCCTCTTACGAGCAGTACTTC.

This clonotype was observed many times. The V and J genes are TRBV29-1 and TRBJ2-5; 11 nucleotides line up with TRBD1. The CDR3 is 17 amino acids. CDR1 and CDR2 from the germline V gene are SQVTM and ANQGSEA. J gave up 5 bases and V 0 bases, and 11 bases lay outside the gene matches. The CDR3 nucleotides read TGCAGCGTTGAAGATGCGTCTCGGACAGGGGGCTGGGAGACCCAGTACTTC. This sequence encodes CSVEDASRTGGWETQYF.